Listed below are T cell receptor beta chains from one sample, sequenced in a study of blood T cell repertoires in COVID-19. Repertoires were generated with immunoSEQ multiplex PCR, while TCRdb's copy carries only in-frame clones and drops some. The repertoire holds over 150,000 clones, around 79% seen once, with around 1.7% in the top ten. Material for sequencing was peripheral blood. The receptors were gathered from a man older than 75 with acute or convalescent COVID-19. Each CDR3 is given with its conserved first and last residue. The D gene is left open where the match is weak. Some rows have no size entry. The others give once, few or many, or a class for an expanded clone.

V gene	clone size	J gene	D gene	CDR3 DNA	CDR3 protein
TRBV29-1	few	TRBJ2-2	TRBD2	TGCAGCGCGGGACTAGCGGGGGCCACCACCGGGGAGCTGTTTTTT	CSAGLAGATTGELFF
TRBV12-3/TRBV12-4	.	TRBJ1-5	.	TGTGCCAGCAGCATTGCGACCGGGACACCGCATTTT	CASSIATGTPHF
TRBV6-5	.	TRBJ1-5	.	TGTGCCAGCACCGTGACTGGTAATCAGCCCCAGCATTTT	CASTVTGNQPQHF
TRBV30	.	TRBJ1-5	TRBD1	TGTGCCTGGAGTGTAGGGACAGGTAGCAATCAGCCCCAGCATTTT	CAWSVGTGSNQPQHF
TRBV28	.	TRBJ2-5	.	TGTGCCAGCAGTTTACCGACAGGACGAGGGGAGACCCAGTACTTC	CASSLPTGRGETQYF
TRBV19	.	TRBJ1-4	TRBD1	TGTGCCAGTACCGACAGGGAGTCAAATGAAAAACTGTTTTTT	CASTDRESNEKLFF
TRBV19	.	TRBJ2-1	TRBD2	TGTGCAGCGGGGTCGCCCTACAATGAGCAGTTCTTC	CAAGSPYNEQFF
TRBV7-3	many	TRBJ1-2	TRBD1	TGTGCCAGCAGCCGGGACAGAGGCTATGGCTACACCTTC	CASSRDRGYGYTF
TRBV29-1	.	TRBJ1-1	.	TGCAGCATTCTTGACGGGATTCTGGACACTGAAGCTTTCTTT	CSILDGILDTEAFF
TRBV20-1	.	TRBJ1-5	.	TGCAGTGCTAGTCCAGTGTCTCGATACAATCAGCCCCAGCATTTT	CSASPVSRYNQPQHF
TRBV13	.	TRBJ2-1	TRBD2	TGTGCCAGCAGCTTACTAGGCGGGGGTTACAATGAGCAGTTCTTC	CASSLLGGGYNEQFF
TRBV4-3	.	TRBJ2-1	TRBD1	TGCGCCAGCAGCCAAGACAGGGGGTTCTACAATGAGCAGTTCTTC	CASSQDRGFYNEQFF
TRBV24-1	once	TRBJ2-4	.	TGTGCCACCAGTGATGGTGCAGGGACCAAAAACATTCAGTACTTC	CATSDGAGTKNIQYF
TRBV19	.	TRBJ2-3	.	TGTGCCAGTAGCCCTAGTTCCGATACGCAGTATTTT	CASSPSSDTQYF
TRBV3-1/TRBV3-2	.	TRBJ2-5	.	TGTGCCAGCAGCCAAGATCGGGAGACCCAGTACTTC	CASSQDRETQYF
TRBV5-8	.	TRBJ2-3	.	TGTGCCAGCAGCCCCGGTCGTACGCAGTATTTT	CASSPGRTQYF
TRBV15	.	TRBJ1-5	TRBD1	TGTGCCACCAGCAGAGATCCCACAGGGGGCCAGCCCCAGCATTTT	CATSRDPTGGQPQHF
TRBV7-6	.	TRBJ1-3	.	TGTGCCAGCAGCTTAGGTTTAAGGCCACCAAACGACAGGTCCTCCGGAAACACCATATATTTT	CASSLGLRPPNDRSSGNTIYF
TRBV18	.	TRBJ1-5	TRBD1	TGTGCCAGCTCACCCGACAGGGGGCGAGGCAATCAGCCCCAGCATTTT	CASSPDRGRGNQPQHF
TRBV20-1	.	TRBJ1-1	TRBD1	TGCAGTGCTAGTGGGGACAGGGGGTACACTGAAGCTTTCTTT	CSASGDRGYTEAFF
TRBV5-8	few	TRBJ2-3	TRBD2	TGTGCCAGCAGCTGGACTAGCGGGTATTACACAGATACGCAGTATTTT	CASSWTSGYYTDTQYF
TRBV2	.	TRBJ2-2	TRBD1	TGTGCCAGCAGTGGACAGGGGGCATGGGAGCTGTTTTTT	CASSGQGAWELFF
TRBV24-1	.	TRBJ2-7	TRBD2	TGTGCCACCAGTGATTTTTGGACTAGCGGGGTCTACGAGCAGTACTTC	CATSDFWTSGVYEQYF
TRBV4-1	.	TRBJ1-4	.	TGCGCCAGCAGCCAAGATCTCGTGGCAGGCAGGCTGTTTTTT	CASSQDLVAGRLFF
TRBV5-1	.	TRBJ1-2	TRBD1	TGCGCCAGCAGCTATGAAGGACAGGGGAGCTATGGCTACACCTTC	CASSYEGQGSYGYTF
TRBV7-9	many	TRBJ2-1	.	TGTGCCAGCAGCTTCTCTAGCGATGAGCAGTTCTTC	CASSFSSDEQFF
TRBV24-1	.	TRBJ2-2	.	TGTGCCACCGGGCGACAGGAGAACACCGGGGAGCTGTTTTTT	CATGRQENTGELFF
TRBV5-6	.	TRBJ1-4	.	TGTGCCAGCAGCTTGTGGGGCCCGCTGAGTGAAAAACTGTTTTTT	CASSLWGPLSEKLFF
TRBV27	few	TRBJ1-2	TRBD1	TGTGCCAGCAGTTTAACCCGGGACAGGGTTGCTGGCTACACCTTC	CASSLTRDRVAGYTF
TRBV2	.	TRBJ2-2	.	TGTGCCAGCAGTTCTGAGGTGAACACCGGGGAGCTGTTTTTT	CASSSEVNTGELFF
TRBV5-4	.	TRBJ2-3	TRBD2	TGTGCCAGCAGGCCGGGGGGGACTAGCGGGGGAACAGATACGCAGTATTTT	CASRPGGTSGGTDTQYF
TRBV2	.	TRBJ2-2	TRBD2	TGTGCCAGCAGTGGAAGCGGGGTGGACGGGGAGCTGTTTTTT	CASSGSGVDGELFF
TRBV5-1	many	TRBJ2-1	TRBD1	TGCGCCAGCAGCCCCAGGGGACAGGGGGCCCTTCAGACCTACAATGAGCAGTTCTTC	CASSPRGQGALQTYNEQFF
TRBV10-2	.	TRBJ1-1	TRBD1	TGCGCCAGCAGTAACAGGGGGCCGAACACTGAAGCTTTCTTT	CASSNRGPNTEAFF
TRBV7-9	.	TRBJ2-7	TRBD1	TGTGCCAGCAGCCCATCCCCTTTGCCCCGACAGGGGTCCTCCTACGAGCAGTACTTC	CASSPSPLPRQGSSYEQYF
TRBV11-3	.	TRBJ2-1	.	TGTGCCAGCAGCGGGGGGGGCCAGAACAATGAGCAGTTCTTC	CASSGGGQNNEQFF
TRBV6-5	.	TRBJ2-6	TRBD1	TGTGCCAGCAGTCGAGACAGGGCTGGGGCCAACGTCCTGACTTTC	CASSRDRAGANVLTF
TRBV19	.	TRBJ1-1	TRBD1	TGTGCCAGTAGGTCGGGACAGGGTAACACTGAAGCTTTCTTT	CASRSGQGNTEAFF